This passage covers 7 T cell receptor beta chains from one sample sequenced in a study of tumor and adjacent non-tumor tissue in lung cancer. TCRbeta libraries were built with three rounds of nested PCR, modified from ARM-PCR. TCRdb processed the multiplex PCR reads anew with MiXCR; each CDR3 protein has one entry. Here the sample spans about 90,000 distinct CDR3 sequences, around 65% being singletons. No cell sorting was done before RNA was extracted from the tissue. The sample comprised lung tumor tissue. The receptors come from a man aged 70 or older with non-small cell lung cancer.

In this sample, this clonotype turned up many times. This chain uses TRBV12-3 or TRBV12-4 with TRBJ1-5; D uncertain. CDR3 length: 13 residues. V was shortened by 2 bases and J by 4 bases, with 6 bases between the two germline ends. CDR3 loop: CASSLPGNQPQHF. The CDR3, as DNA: TGTGCCAGCAGTTTACCGGGGAATCAGCCCCAGCATTTT.

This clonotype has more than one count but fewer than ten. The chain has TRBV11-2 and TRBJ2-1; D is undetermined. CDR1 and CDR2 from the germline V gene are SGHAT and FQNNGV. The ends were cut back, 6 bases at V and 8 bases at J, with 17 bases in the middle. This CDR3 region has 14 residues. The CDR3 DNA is TGTGCCAGCAGTTCGCGGAGTTCTTCAGATGAGCAGTTCTTC. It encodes CASSSRSSSDEQFF.

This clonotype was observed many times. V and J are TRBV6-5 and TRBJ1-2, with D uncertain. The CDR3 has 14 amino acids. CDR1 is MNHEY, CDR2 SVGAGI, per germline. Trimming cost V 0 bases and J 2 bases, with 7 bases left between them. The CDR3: CASSYSRLNYGYTF. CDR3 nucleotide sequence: TGTGCCAGCAGTTACTCCCGACTGAACTATGGCTACACCTTC.

The CDR3 sequence is CASSTGPKITDTQYF. The CDR3 nucleotides read TGTGCCAGCAGCACCGGGCCAAAAATAACAGATACGCAGTATTTT. The V call is TRBV5-4, the J call TRBJ2-3; D is ambiguous. This CDR3 spans 15 amino acids. Germline lookup yields CDR1 SGHNT and CDR2 YYREEE (reference sequence). The V and J ends lost 4 bases and 3 bases respectively, with 15 bases between them.

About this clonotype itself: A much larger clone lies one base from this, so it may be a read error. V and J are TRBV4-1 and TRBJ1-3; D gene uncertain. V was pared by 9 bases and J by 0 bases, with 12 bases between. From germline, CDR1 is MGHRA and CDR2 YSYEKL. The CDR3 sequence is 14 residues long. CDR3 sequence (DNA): TGCGCCAGTATACCCGTGGGCTCTGGAAACACCATATATTTT. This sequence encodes CASIPVGSGNTIYF.

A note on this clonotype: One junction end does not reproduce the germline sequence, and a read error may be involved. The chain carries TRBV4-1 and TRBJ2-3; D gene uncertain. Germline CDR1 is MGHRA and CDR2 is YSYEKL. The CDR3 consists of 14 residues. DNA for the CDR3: TGCGCCAGCGGCCAAGATAGGATAGCAGATACGCAGTATTTT. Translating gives CASGQDRIADTQYF.

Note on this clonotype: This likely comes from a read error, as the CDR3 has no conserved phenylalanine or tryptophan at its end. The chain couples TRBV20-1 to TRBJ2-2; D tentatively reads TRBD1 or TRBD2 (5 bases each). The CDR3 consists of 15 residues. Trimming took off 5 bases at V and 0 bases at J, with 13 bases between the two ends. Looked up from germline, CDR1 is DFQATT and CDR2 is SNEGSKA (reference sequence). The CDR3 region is CSAGAGGSNTGELFV. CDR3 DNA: TGCAGTGCTGGGGCGGGCGGATCGAACACCGGGGAGCTGTTTGTT.